Listed here are 7 T cell receptor beta chains from one sample, sequenced in a study of response to subunit inactivated influenza vaccine. TCRdb re-called the RT-PCR reads with MiXCR, one entry per CDR3 protein. The repertoire holds 400,000 to 650,000 distinct CDR3 sequences, with under 8.5% as singletons. Sample: PBMCs from blood, taken less than 30 months after vaccination. Receptors originate from a man aged 50 to 69 who received an inactivated influenza vaccine.

This clonotype was recorded a few times. The chain carries TRBV27 and TRBJ2-2; D gene ambiguous. This CDR3 contains 14 residues. CDR1 is MNHEY and CDR2 is SMNVEV in the germline V gene (reference sequence). V shed 4 bases and J shed 6 bases, with 12 bases lying between them. The CDR3 DNA follows: TGTGCCAGCAGTTCAAGTTGGGTAGCCGGGGAGCTGTTTTTT. It encodes CASSSSWVAGELFF.

The chain is built from TRBV11-2 and TRBJ2-1, with 7 bases matching TRBD1. This CDR3 contains 15 residues. Germline loops: CDR1 SGHAT, CDR2 FQNNGV. Unmatched junction bases numbered 8, after V lost 5 bases and J lost 4 bases. CDR3 region: CASSRTGTAYNEQFF. The CDR3 region has the DNA TGTGCCAGCAGCCGAACCGGGACAGCATACAATGAGCAGTTCTTC.

This clonotype was detected ten times or more. The CDR3 spells CASSLGVLAGEAQETQYF. The CDR3 bases are TGTGCCAGCAGCTTAGGGGTTTTGGCGGGAGAAGCACAAGAGACCCAGTACTTC. This chain links TRBV11-3 with TRBJ2-5, with 7 bases matching TRBD2. V shed 1 base and J 2 bases; nucleotides not matched to a gene: 13. The germline gives CDR1 SGHNT, CDR2 YENEEA. The CDR3 loop spans 18 amino acids.

This clonotype was counted a few times. The chain joins TRBV18 to TRBJ2-7, with 7 positions matching TRBD2. The CDR3 consists of 13 residues. Trimming took 10 bases from V and 3 from J; bases not matched to a gene: 9. CDR1 is KGHSH and CDR2 is LQKENI in the germline V gene. The CDR3 region is CANPPGLSYEQYF. The DNA for the CDR3 is TGTGCCAACCCGCCGGGACTAAGCTACGAGCAGTACTTC.

This clonotype has just a few counts. The chain uses TRBV25-1 and TRBJ1-2; 9 bases line up with TRBD1. The germline V gene has CDR1 MGHDK and CDR2 SYGVNS. The V gene end was trimmed by 5 bases and the J gene end by 5 bases; junction bases not matched to a gene: 9. The CDR3 sequence is 15 residues long. CDR3 in DNA: TGTGCCAGCAGTCCTTCGGACAGGGGAGGATATGGCTACACCTTC. Its protein product is CASSPSDRGGYGYTF.

The V call is TRBV6-2 or TRBV6-3, the J call TRBJ2-3; maybe TRBD2 (5 bases). V lost 0 bases and J 11 bases, leaving 24 bases between the germline ends. The CDR3 spans 17 residues. Per the germline V gene, CDR1 is MNHEY and CDR2 is SVGEGT. The CDR3 spells CASSYSGIPSGFGGQYF. The CDR3 DNA reads as TGTGCCAGCAGTTACTCGGGTATACCTTCGGGGTTTGGAGGGCAGTATTTT.

In its sample, this clonotype was seen many times. V and J are TRBV20-1 and TRBJ2-5; 13 positions agree with TRBD2. The germline gives CDR1 DFQATT, CDR2 SNEGSKA (reference sequence). V gave up 0 bases and J gave up 2 bases; unmatched junction bases: 6. The CDR3 sequence is 17 residues long. This chain's CDR3 is CSARDLLLAGGQETQYF. CDR3 DNA: TGCAGTGCTAGAGATCTCCTACTAGCGGGGGGGCAAGAGACCCAGTACTTC.